The 18 T cell receptor beta chains below were found in one sample sequenced in a study of breast tumors, draining lymph nodes, adjacent tissues. Axillary draining lymph nodes of breast cancer patients supplied the node samples. TCRdb called the multiplex PCR reads again in MiXCR, with one record for every CDR3 protein. This repertoire shows 150,000 to 200,000 distinct CDR3 sequences, 30% to 35% found once; its top ten account for 3% to 4.5%. The source material was axillary lymph node tissue. The origin of the receptors is a female donor with breast cancer. Some clones in this sample may be carry-over from other donors' samples.

This rearrangement joins TRBV14 to TRBJ1-4; 8 bases align to TRBD1. The germline gives CDR1 SGHDN, CDR2 FVKESK. V was clipped by 2 bases and J by 5 bases; unmatched bases: 1. The CDR3 has 14 residues. The CDR3 here is CASSQRQGNEKLFF. The CDR3 DNA reads TGTGCCAGCAGCCAAAGACAGGGGAATGAAAAACTGTTTTTT.

As to this clonotype: This is likely a read error, given that the CDR3 carries no conserved phenylalanine or tryptophan at its end. The chain carries TRBV11-2 and TRBJ1-5; TRBD1 is a possible D gene (5 bases). From germline, CDR1 is SGHAT and CDR2 FQNNGV. Trimming took off 0 bases at V and 9 bases at J, with 12 bases between the two ends. The CDR3 is made up of 14 amino acids. CDR3 sequence (DNA): TGTGCCAGCAGCTTAGATCTTGCGGGGGGGCCCCAGCATCTT. As protein: CASSLDLAGGPQHL.

The J gene is TRBJ2-3, the V gene TRBV20-1; D not resolved. This CDR3 is built from 16 residues. Per the germline V gene, CDR1 is DFQATT and CDR2 is SNEGSKA (reference sequence). The V gene lost 6 bases and the J gene lost 0 bases, with 19 bases spanning the gap. CDR3 region: CSAEGRPTTSTDTQYF. The CDR3 coding sequence is TGCAGTGCCGAAGGACGTCCGACAACTAGCACAGATACGCAGTATTTT.

This clonotype was seen repeatedly, ten times or more. This rearrangement joins TRBV11-3 to TRBJ2-3, with D possibly matching TRBD1 (5 bases). V lost 3 bases and J 3 bases, leaving 7 bases between the germline ends. The CDR3 runs to 13 residues. The germline V gene has CDR1 SGHNT and CDR2 YENEEA. The CDR3 DNA reads as TGTGCCAGCAGCTTCAGGGCGACAGATACGCAGTATTTT. Protein product: CASSFRATDTQYF.

This clonotype was detected a few times. A much larger clone differs from this one at a single base, so this may be a read error. V is TRBV6-5 and J is TRBJ2-2, with D perhaps assigned TRBD1 or TRBD2 (5 bases each). The CDR3 is 13 residues long. Per the germline V gene, CDR1 is MNHEY and CDR2 is SVGAGI. The V end was cut by 5 bases, the J end by 4 bases, with 8 bases between. The CDR3 sequence is CASSHGATGELFF. CDR3 nucleotide sequence: TGTGCCAGCAGTCACGGGGCCACCGGGGAGCTGTTTTTT.

This clonotype was counted ten times or more. This chain joins TRBV19 and TRBJ2-7; 8 bases agree with TRBD2. The germline V gene has CDR1 LNHDA and CDR2 SQIVND (reference sequence). There are 16 residues in the CDR3. The V and J ends lost 5 bases and 4 bases, in that order; junction bases with no gene match: 13. The CDR3 protein is CASSSLHTSGGYEQYF. The CDR3 bases are TGTGCCAGTAGTTCCCTACACACAAGCGGGGGATACGAGCAGTACTTC. The entire variable domain, with the rest obtained from reference TRBV19 and TRBJ2-7, is as follows: DGGITQSPKYLFRKEGQNVTLSCEQNLNHDAMYWYRQDPGQGLRLIYYSQIVNDFQKGDIAEGYSVSREKKESFPLTVTSAQKNPTAFYLCASSSLHTSGGYEQYFGPGTRLTVT.

This clonotype was recorded at least ten times. The chain has TRBV6-5 and TRBJ1-5; no definite D call. The CDR3 length is 14 residues. Trimming took 2 bases from V and 7 from J, leaving 12 bases between them. CDR1 is MNHEY, CDR2 SVGAGI, per germline. This CDR3 reads CASSYRSTNQPQHF. CDR3 nucleotides: TGTGCCAGCAGTTACCGATCGACCAACCAGCCCCAGCATTTT.

This clonotype was recorded at least ten times. The V and J genes are TRBV12-3 or TRBV12-4 and TRBJ1-2; TRBD1 aligns across 10 bases. V lost 1 base to trimming and J lost 7 bases; unmatched junction nucleotides: 9. The length of the CDR3 is 16 residues. The CDR3 loop reads CASSLDVGTGEVGYTF. As DNA, the CDR3 is TGTGCCAGCAGTTTAGATGTAGGGACAGGGGAGGTTGGCTACACCTTC.

Comment on this clonotype: The conserved phenylalanine or tryptophan normally closing the CDR3 is absent here, so this likely arose from a read error. This chain joins TRBV7-2 and TRBJ2-7; TRBD1 matches 9 bases. CDR3 length: 15 residues. Germline V gene lookup returns CDR1 SGHTA and CDR2 FQGNSA. CDR3 nucleotide sequence: TGTGCCAGCAGTTTAGTGGGGGGACAGGGCTACGAGCAGTACCTC. It is translated as CASSLVGGQGYEQYL.

The chain couples TRBV12-3 or TRBV12-4 to TRBJ2-5, with TRBD2 as a possible D gene (5 bases). V was trimmed by 10 bases and J by 13 bases, leaving 25 bases between them. The CDR3 covers 13 residues. The CDR3 loop reads CAIEGRNTGELYF. The DNA of the CDR3 is TGTGCCATCGAAGGGAGAAACACCGGGGAGCTGTACTTC.

This clonotype showed up many times. A much larger clone differs by one base, so this may be a read error. The chain joins TRBV29-1 to TRBJ2-3; 8 bases are a match to TRBD1. CDR3 length: 13 residues. The germline V gene has CDR1 SQVTM and CDR2 ANQGSEA. The CDR3 coding sequence is TGCAGCGTCGGTGACAGGGGCGCAGATATGCAGTATTTT. Translation: CSVGDRGADMQYF.

To note about this clonotype: A much larger clone differs by one base, so this may be a read error. The chain couples TRBV11-2 to TRBJ2-3; tentatively, D is TRBD1 or TRBD2 (7 bases each). The CDR3 is 14 residues long. Germline V lookup: CDR1 SGHAT, CDR2 FQNNGV. Trimming shortened V by 5 bases and J by 8 bases, and 17 bases separated the two germline ends. The chain's CDR3 is CASSPGGAGCTQYF. For the CDR3, the DNA is TGTGCCAGCAGCCCAGGGGGGGCCGGGTGTACGCAGTATTTT.

In this sample, this clonotype turned up many times. The chain links TRBV12-3 or TRBV12-4 to TRBJ2-7; D possibly matches TRBD1 or TRBD2 (5 bases each). Deletions cut 6 bases from V and 7 bases from J, with 10 bases between. The CDR3 length is 11 residues. The CDR3, as DNA: TGTGCCAGCAGAGAGGGGTTTGAGCAGTACTTC. It translates to CASREGFEQYF.

The chain links TRBV29-1 to TRBJ1-2; TRBD1 matches 7 bases. The CDR3 is made up of 13 amino acids. Per the germline V gene, CDR1 is SQVTM and CDR2 is ANQGSEA. The CDR3 DNA is TGCGGTGCAAAAGGGACAGCCACCCACGGCTACACCTTC. The encoded protein is CGAKGTATHGYTF.

This clonotype was counted at least ten times. The chain recombines TRBV7-8 with TRBJ2-2; D is tentatively TRBD1 or TRBD2 (7 bases each). Trimming shortened V by 6 bases and J by 4 bases, and 18 bases separated the two germline ends. CDR3 length: 16 amino acids. The germline V gene encodes CDR1 SGHVS and CDR2 FQNEAQ. The CDR3 DNA reads as TGTGCCAGCAGTAACCAGGGGGGGGCCGGCACCGGGGAGCTGTTTTTT. Amino acids: CASSNQGGAGTGELFF.

The chain combines TRBV6-1 with TRBJ1-4; possibly TRBD1 for D (5 bases). This CDR3 is built from 16 residues. CDR1 and CDR2 from the germline V gene are MNHNS and SASEGT. The V end was cut by 5 bases, the J end by 8 bases, with 21 bases between. The CDR3 region has the DNA TGTGCCAGCAGTCCCGGGACTAGCGGCGGCGAAGAAAAACTGTTTTTT. Translation: CASSPGTSGGEEKLFF.

This chain joins TRBV28 and TRBJ2-7; no definite D call. V dropped 3 bases and J dropped 6 bases, with 9 bases sitting between them. The germline V gene encodes CDR1 MDHEN and CDR2 SYDVKM. This CDR3 spans 12 amino acids. CDR3 loop: CASSFPPSEQYF. The CDR3 DNA is TGTGCCAGCAGTTTTCCCCCTTCCGAGCAGTACTTC.

This clonotype was counted many times. V usage is TRBV5-6 and J usage is TRBJ2-3; 9 bases match TRBD2. The germline gives CDR1 SGHDT, CDR2 YYEEEE. This CDR3 spans 16 amino acids. V shed 8 bases and J 1 base; nucleotides not matched to a gene: 11. In nucleotides, the CDR3 is TGTGCCAGTCACGCAGGGGTAGCGGGGGGCACAGATACGCAGTATTTT. Amino acids: CASHAGVAGGTDTQYF.